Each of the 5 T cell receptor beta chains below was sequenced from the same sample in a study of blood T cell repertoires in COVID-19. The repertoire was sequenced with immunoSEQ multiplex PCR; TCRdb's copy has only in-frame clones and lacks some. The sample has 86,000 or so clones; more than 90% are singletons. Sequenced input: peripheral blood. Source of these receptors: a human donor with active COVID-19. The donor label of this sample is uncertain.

The CDR3 DNA follows: TGCAGCGCCGGAGGGGATACTGAAGCTTTCTTT. Translating gives CSAGGDTEAFF. This chain joins TRBV29-1 and TRBJ1-1, with a possible D match to TRBD1 (5 bases). The CDR3 has 11 amino acids. The germline V gene encodes CDR1 SQVTM and CDR2 ANQGSEA. Deletions cut 7 bases from V and 5 bases from J, with 11 bases between.

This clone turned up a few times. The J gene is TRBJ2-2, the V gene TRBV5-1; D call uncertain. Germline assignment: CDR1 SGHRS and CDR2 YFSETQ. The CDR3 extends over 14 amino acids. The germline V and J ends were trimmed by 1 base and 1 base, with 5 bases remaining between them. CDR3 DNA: TGCGCCAGCAGCTTGTCAGGGAACACCGGGGAGCTGTTTTTT. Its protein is CASSLSGNTGELFF.

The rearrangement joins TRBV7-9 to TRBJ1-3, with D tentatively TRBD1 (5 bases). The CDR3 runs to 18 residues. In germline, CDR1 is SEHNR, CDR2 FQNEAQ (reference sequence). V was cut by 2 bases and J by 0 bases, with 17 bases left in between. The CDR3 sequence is CASSLNVWTRDSGNTIYF. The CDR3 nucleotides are TGTGCCAGCAGCTTAAATGTGTGGACACGAGACTCTGGAAACACCATATATTTT.

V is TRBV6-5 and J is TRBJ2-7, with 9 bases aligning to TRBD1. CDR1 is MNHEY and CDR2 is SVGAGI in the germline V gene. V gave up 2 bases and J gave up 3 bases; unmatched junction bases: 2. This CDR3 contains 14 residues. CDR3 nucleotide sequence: TGTGCCAGCAGTTACCGGGGACAGGGCTACGAGCAGTACTTC. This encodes CASSYRGQGYEQYF.

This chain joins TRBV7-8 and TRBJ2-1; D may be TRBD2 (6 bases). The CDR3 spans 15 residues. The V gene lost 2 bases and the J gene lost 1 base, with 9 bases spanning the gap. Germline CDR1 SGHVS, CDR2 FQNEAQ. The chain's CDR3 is CASSLRGNSYNEQFF. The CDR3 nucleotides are TGTGCCAGCAGCTTACGGGGGAATTCCTACAATGAGCAGTTCTTC. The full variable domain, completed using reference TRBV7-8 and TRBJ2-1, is GAGVSQSPRYKVAKRGQDVALRCDPISGHVSLFWYQQALGQGPEFLTYFQNEAQLDKSGLPSDRFFAERPEGSVSTLKIQRTQQEDSAVYLCASSLRGNSYNEQFFGPGTRLTVL.